This T cell receptor beta chain was sequenced for a study of cytotoxic CD8 clonotypes in ibrutinib-treated CLL. On the study more broadly: Among the samples, the mean was about 260,000 productive templates and roughly 100,000 productive rearrangements.

The repertoire was sequenced with immunoSEQ multiplex PCR; TCRdb's copy has only in-frame clones and lacks some. In the table there are around 250,000 clones, about three quarters of which are singletons. This TCR was recovered from a human donor with chronic lymphocytic leukemia. This specimen was PBMCs, taken after 24 months of ibrutinib treatment.

The CDR3 is CAIRTGTASTDTQYF. CDR3 bases: TGTGCCATCCGAACCGGGACGGCTAGCACAGATACGCAGTATTTT. This chain uses TRBV28 with TRBJ2-3; D is possibly TRBD1 or TRBD2 (5 bases each). Trimming pared 10 bases from V and 0 bases from J, leaving 17 bases between. CDR3 length: 15 residues. Germline-derived CDR1 and CDR2 are MDHEN and SYDVKM.